This TCR beta chain was sequenced in a study of blood T cell repertoires in COVID-19. About the research overall: Specimens from acute and convalescent COVID-19 originated in the United States, Italy and Spain.

Germline V CDR1 and CDR2: LNHDA, SQIVND (reference sequence). V was pared by 6 bases and J by 4 bases, with 5 bases of the junction left unmatched. This CDR3 spans 16 amino acids. Produced via immunoSEQ multiplex PCR; TCRdb's table is partial and in-frame only. The sample comprises 90,000 to 120,000 clones, over 80% of which are singletons, and approximately 1.2% rests with the top ten. The clonotype originates from a woman aged 30 to 39 with acute or convalescent COVID-19. The chain joins TRBV19 to TRBJ2-3, with 15 bases that match TRBD2. Specimen: peripheral blood. The CDR3 loop is CASSIGLAGGADTQYF. The DNA of the CDR3 is TGTGCCAGTAGCATCGGACTAGCGGGAGGGGCAGATACGCAGTATTTT.